This T cell receptor beta chain was recovered during a study of cytomegalovirus exposure and HLA in healthy donors. This PCR relied on a set of 60 Vbeta primers and 13 Jbeta primers. Only in-frame clones appear in the TCRdb table, and some are missing; sequencing was by immunoSEQ multiplex PCR. The data contain some 150,000 clones, 75% of them singletons. The TCR sequence derives from a middle-aged man in good health and CMV-seronegative. The specimen was PBMCs.

CDR3: CASSQGLAGFQETQYF. CDR3 nucleotide sequence: TGTGCCAGCAGCCAAGGACTAGCGGGGTTTCAAGAGACCCAGTACTTC. The chain uses TRBV4-2 and TRBJ2-5; 11 bases map to TRBD2. The V segment lost 1 base and the J segment 2 bases; nucleotides outside the gene matches: 3. Looked up from germline, CDR1 is LGHNA and CDR2 is YNFKEQ. This CDR3 region has 16 residues.